This TCR beta chain is drawn from a study of OX40 agonist ivuxolimab in advanced cancers. Points on this clone: Its specificity is not known.

Clones were read by immunoSEQ multiplex PCR, and TCRdb kept only the in-frame ones, dropping some. Of more than 45,000 clones in the sample, approximately 82% were seen once. The V gene's germline CDR1 is SGHTA and CDR2 FQGNSA. Trimming removed 5 bases from V and 3 bases from J; junction bases left unmatched: 6. The CDR3 has 15 amino acids. General study results and limits: No antigen was identified for the clonally expanded peripheral T cells. Certain nonresponding patients likewise had low normalized T-cell clonal expansion.

This specimen consisted of CD4+ or CD8+ T cells sorted from blood, obtained in a trial of the OX40 agonist ivuxolimab. The chain uses TRBV7-2 and TRBJ1-4; TRBD1 aligns across 7 bases. The receptor was derived from an adult with an advanced solid tumor such as melanoma, head and neck, liver or kidney cancer. In DNA, the CDR3 is TGTGCCAGCAGCCCGATGGGACAGCCTAATGAAAAACTGTTTTTT. It codes for CASSPMGQPNEKLFF.